This T cell receptor (beta chain) was obtained from a study of blood T cell repertoires in COVID-19. Overall study context: Spain, Italy and the United States supplied samples that represented acute and convalescent COVID-19. T cells, B-cell-depleted T cells, or PBMCs supplied cDNA or gDNA.

The assay was immunoSEQ multiplex PCR, and TCRdb's table has in-frame clones only and misses some. The data contain roughly 100,000 clones, around nine tenths of them singletons. CDR1 PRHDT and CDR2 FYEKMQ come from the germline V gene (reference sequence). This CDR3 is built from 17 residues. The J segment lost 8 bases and the V segment lost 6 bases, leaving 13 bases of the junction unmatched. The receptor's source is a man at least 80 years old with acute or convalescent COVID-19. Specimen: peripheral blood. The rearrangement uses TRBV13 and TRBJ2-1, with 13 nucleotides matching TRBD2. The CDR3 DNA reads as TGTGCCAGCAGATCCTACCGACTAGCGGGGGGTAGTTATGAGCAGTTCTTC. Amino acids: CASRSYRLAGGSYEQFF.